What follows is one T cell receptor (beta chain) and its context. The target antigen is unknown. Investigators isolated RNA and reverse transcribed it into cDNA to act as the sequencing template. Clones were read by immunoSEQ multiplex PCR, and TCRdb kept only the in-frame ones, dropping some. Seen here are 150,000 to 200,000 clones, under 70% observed once, and the top ten hold over 0.85%. Treatment of the sample: oral pan-JAK inhibitor, 5-10 mg twice daily. The sample belongs to a study of CD8+ T cells in alopecia areata. The CDR3 consists of 13 residues. V lost 5 bases and J lost 7, with 14 bases in between. Germline V CDR1 and CDR2: MNHNY, SVGAGI (reference sequence). General observations from the study: With just one nonresponder, it is still uncertain whether baseline CD8+ expansion relates to response. Within the top 100, expanded CD8+ clones significantly decreased with tofacitinib, as did scalp clonality.

The sample was CD4+ T cells sorted from blood, taken at week 4, from a patient treated with tofacitinib. The chain employs TRBV6-6 and TRBJ1-2; unclear D gene. The TCR sequence derives from a human donor with alopecia areata. CDR3 coding DNA: TGTGCCAGCAGTCCATCGGGCTCGGGTGGCTACACCTTC. Translation gives CASSPSGSGGYTF.